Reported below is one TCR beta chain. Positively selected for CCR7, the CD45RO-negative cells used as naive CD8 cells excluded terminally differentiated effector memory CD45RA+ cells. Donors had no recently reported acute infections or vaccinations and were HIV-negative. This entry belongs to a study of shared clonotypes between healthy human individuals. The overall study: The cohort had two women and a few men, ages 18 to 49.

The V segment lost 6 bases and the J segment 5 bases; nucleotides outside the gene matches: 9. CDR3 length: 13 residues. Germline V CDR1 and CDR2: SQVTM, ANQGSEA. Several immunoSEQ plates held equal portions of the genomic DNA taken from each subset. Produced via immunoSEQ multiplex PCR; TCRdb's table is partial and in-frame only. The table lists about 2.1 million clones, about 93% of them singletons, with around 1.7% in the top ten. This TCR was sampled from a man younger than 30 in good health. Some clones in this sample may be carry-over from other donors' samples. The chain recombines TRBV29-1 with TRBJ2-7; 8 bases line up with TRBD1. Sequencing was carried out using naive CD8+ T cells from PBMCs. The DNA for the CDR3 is TGCAGCGTCGTGGACAGGGAAGCGGACGAGCAGTACTTC. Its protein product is CSVVDREADEQYF.